These 20 T cell receptor beta chains were all obtained from the same sample, sequenced in a study of PD-L1 blockade in urothelial cancer. Clones were sequenced by immunoSEQ multiplex PCR, and TCRdb holds only the in-frame ones, with some missing. The table lists around 35,000 clones, 82% of them singletons. The sample here was PBMCs, taken around atezolizumab (anti-PD-L1) treatment. These receptor sequences come from a man between 60 and 75 years old with urothelial cancer.

The V gene is TRBV6-1, the J gene TRBJ2-1, with 9 bases matching TRBD2. Looked up from germline, CDR1 is MNHNS and CDR2 is SASEGT. The CDR3 length is 15 residues. V lost 7 bases and J lost 3; bases outside the gene matches: 7. CDR3 sequence reads: CASISSGGYYNEQFF. CDR3 bases: TGTGCCAGCATCTCGAGCGGGGGGTACTACAATGAGCAGTTCTTC.

The rearrangement links TRBV7-8 to TRBJ2-1; 10 bases align to TRBD2. This CDR3 region has 17 residues. With V trimmed by 4 bases and J by 6 bases, 12 bases remained unmatched. Germline CDR1 reads SGHVS; CDR2 reads FQNEAQ. CDR3 DNA sequence: TGTGCCAGCAGCTCCACCCTCCTAGCGGGGGCCGCCAATGAGCAGTTCTTC. This gives the protein CASSSTLLAGAANEQFF.

The chain employs TRBV2 and TRBJ2-4; possibly TRBD1 for D (6 bases). CDR1 is SNHLY, CDR2 FYNNEI, per germline. Trimming removed 9 bases at V and 0 bases at J, with 18 bases between. This CDR3 is built from 16 residues. The CDR3: CASKKDSSIAKNIQYF. Here the CDR3 DNA reads TGTGCCAGTAAAAAGGACAGTTCTATAGCCAAAAACATTCAGTACTTC.

The J gene is TRBJ2-4, the V gene TRBV5-1; D might be TRBD1 (5 bases). V lost 7 bases and J 5 bases, leaving 22 bases between the germline ends. Germline V lookup: CDR1 SGHRS, CDR2 YFSETQ. There are 16 residues in the CDR3. The DNA of the CDR3 is TGCGCCAGCTCCAAGGGCTCAGGGAACCTGGAAAACATTCAGTACTTC. Its protein product is CASSKGSGNLENIQYF.

This chain connects TRBV30 to TRBJ1-5; D not certain. The V end lost 3 bases, the J end lost 7 bases, and 13 bases lay between the germline ends. The length of the CDR3 is 13 residues. Germline V gene data show CDR1 as GTSNPN and CDR2 as SVGIG (reference sequence). The chain's CDR3 is CAWSSTAGQPQHF. For the CDR3, the DNA is TGTGCCTGGAGCTCAACGGCGGGGCAGCCCCAGCATTTT.

V gene TRBV5-4 combines with J gene TRBJ2-5, with 7 positions matching TRBD1. This CDR3 spans 14 amino acids. Germline CDR1 and CDR2: SGHNT and YYREEE (reference sequence). V shed 4 bases and J 0 bases; nucleotides not matched to a gene: 3. CDR3 sequence (DNA): TGTGCCAGCAGCACGGGGACAGACCAAGAGACCCAGTACTTC. As protein: CASSTGTDQETQYF. Based on the CDR3 plus reference TRBV5-4 and TRBJ2-5, the full variable domain is ETGVTQSPTHLIKTRGQQVTLRCSSQSGHNTVSWYQQALGQGPQFIFQYYREEENGRGNFPPRFSGLQFPNYSSELNVNALELDDSALYLCASSTGTDQETQYFGPGTRLLVL.

V is TRBV5-4 and J is TRBJ1-2; D possibly corresponds to TRBD1 (5 bases). V gave up 1 base and J gave up 4 bases, with 11 bases separating them. The germline CDR1 and CDR2 sequences are SGHNT and YYREEE (reference sequence). CDR3 length: 14 amino acids. CDR3 coding DNA: TGTGCCAGCAGCTTGCTTCAGGGCCTCTATGGCTACACCTTC. Its protein product is CASSLLQGLYGYTF.

The chain links TRBV5-4 to TRBJ1-2; 8 bases align to TRBD1. CDR1 and CDR2 (germline): SGHNT, YYREEE (reference sequence). The ends lost 4 bases at V and 8 bases at J; junction bases unmatched: 16. The CDR3 runs 16 residues. The CDR3 sequence is CASSLDRVNSFGGYTF. The CDR3 DNA sequence: TGTGCCAGCAGCCTGGACAGGGTGAATAGTTTCGGCGGCTACACCTTC.

The V gene is TRBV6-1, the J gene TRBJ1-2, with TRBD1 as a possible D gene (6 bases). The CDR3 runs 15 residues. V was shortened by 3 bases and J by 4 bases, with 15 bases between the two germline ends. Germline assignment: CDR1 MNHNS and CDR2 SASEGT. The CDR3 sequence: CASSEGQGMSYGYTF. DNA for the CDR3: TGTGCCAGCAGTGAGGGGCAGGGGATGTCCTATGGCTACACCTTC.

This clone was found once. The chain uses TRBV28 and TRBJ1-4, with D maybe TRBD1 (5 bases). The V gene lost 1 base and the J gene lost 8 bases, with 11 bases spanning the gap. The CDR3 length is 14 residues. Germline CDR1 and CDR2: MDHEN and SYDVKM. CDR3 sequence: CASSLYRSKEKLFF. The CDR3 bases are TGTGCCAGCAGTTTATACAGGTCAAAGGAAAAACTGTTTTTT.

This chain connects TRBV14 to TRBJ1-6, with TRBD1 matching 7 bases. In germline, CDR1 is SGHDN, CDR2 FVKESK. V dropped 0 bases and J dropped 13; count of bases not matched to a gene: 0. The CDR3 is 12 amino acids. CDR3 DNA sequence: TGTGCCAGCAGCCAAGAACAGGGGCCCCTCCACTTT. Amino acids: CASSQEQGPLHF.

The chain has TRBV30 and TRBJ2-1; D is possibly TRBD2 (6 bases). V gave up 3 bases and J gave up 10 bases, with 13 bases separating them. Germline-derived CDR1 and CDR2 are GTSNPN and SVGIG (reference sequence). This CDR3 spans 12 amino acids. CDR3 region: CAWSQRAGEQFF. DNA of the CDR3: TGTGCCTGGAGCCAAAGGGCGGGGGAGCAGTTCTTC.

This chain uses TRBV5-6 with TRBJ1-4; D unclear. Per the germline V gene, CDR1 is SGHDT and CDR2 is YYEEEE. V was pared by 4 bases and J by 3 bases, with 13 bases between. The CDR3 has 15 amino acids. CDR3 nucleotide sequence: TGTGCCAGCAGCCGTTTACAGCGGGCTAATGAAAAACTGTTTTTT. Translated: CASSRLQRANEKLFF.

J is TRBJ1-5 and V is TRBV4-1; maybe TRBD1 (5 bases). Germline assignment: CDR1 MGHRA and CDR2 YSYEKL. V dropped 4 bases and J dropped 5 bases, with 18 bases sitting between them. The CDR3 totals 16 residues. The CDR3 region is CASSRSMGTGDQPQHF. The CDR3 DNA is TGCGCCAGCAGCCGAAGCATGGGGACGGGGGATCAGCCCCAGCATTTT.

This chain joins TRBV5-4 and TRBJ1-2; 9 bases fit TRBD1. The CDR3 runs 16 residues. Germline values: CDR1 SGHNT, CDR2 YYREEE (reference sequence). With V trimmed by 3 bases and J by 6 bases, 12 bases remained unmatched. As DNA, the CDR3 is TGTGCCAGCAGCTCCCCTCGGGACAGGGAGTTCCATGGCTACACCTTC. It encodes CASSSPRDREFHGYTF.

This rearrangement joins TRBV30 to TRBJ1-4, with D tentatively TRBD1 (5 bases). The CDR3 contains 13 residues. Germline V gene data show CDR1 as GTSNPN and CDR2 as SVGIG (reference sequence). Trimming left V 5 bases short and J 8 bases short, with 15 bases between. The CDR3 bases are TGTGCCTGGCGTGGGGCATTTAGGGAAAAACTGTTTTTT. As protein: CAWRGAFREKLFF.

The gene calls are TRBV2 and TRBJ1-5, with D possibly TRBD1 on 6 matching bases. Germline V lookup: CDR1 SNHLY, CDR2 FYNNEI. CDR3 length equals 15 residues. Trimming took off 1 base at V and 3 bases at J, with 10 bases between the two ends. The CDR3 is CASSEGQGSNQPQHF. The CDR3 DNA reads TGTGCCAGCAGTGAAGGCCAGGGGTCCAATCAGCCCCAGCATTTT.

This clone was seen more than once but under ten times. The chain couples TRBV19 to TRBJ2-3; D gene ambiguous. This CDR3 contains 14 residues. With 3 bases removed from V and 2 bases from J, the gap between germline ends came to 9 bases. From germline, CDR1 is LNHDA and CDR2 SQIVND (reference sequence). The CDR3 is CASSISSDTDTQYF. The CDR3 nucleotides read TGTGCCAGTAGTATTTCCAGCGACACAGATACGCAGTATTTT.

This clone was found a few times. The V gene is TRBV29-1, the J gene TRBJ2-3; TRBD1 is a possible D gene (5 bases). The CDR3 sequence is 15 residues long. The V gene lost 1 base and the J gene lost 2 bases, with 13 bases spanning the gap. Germline lookup yields CDR1 SQVTM and CDR2 ANQGSEA. The CDR3 coding sequence is TGCAGCGTTGAAGGGGGCGGTTGGTACACAGATACGCAGTATTTT. It yields the protein CSVEGGGWYTDTQYF.

This clone was seen only once. The chain recombines TRBV4-2 with TRBJ1-1, with 7 bases matching TRBD1. CDR1 and CDR2 from the germline V gene are LGHNA and YNFKEQ. The CDR3 runs 18 residues. The V and J ends lost 4 bases and 1 base, in that order; junction bases with no gene match: 15. This CDR3 reads CASSPSDRALGRNTEAFF. In DNA, the CDR3 is TGTGCCAGCAGCCCGAGTGACAGGGCCCTGGGGAGGAACACTGAAGCTTTCTTT.